The entry that follows covers one T cell receptor beta chain sequence. The genomic DNA of each subset was split evenly across several immunoSEQ plates. The authors sequenced unsorted PBMC DNA on ten immunoSEQ deep assay plates. Generated by immunoSEQ multiplex PCR, the TCRdb table keeps only in-frame clones and is missing some. The sample contains hundreds of thousands of clones, around 77% of which appear only once. The data belong to a study of shared clonotypes between healthy human individuals. All of the donors resided in Nashville, Tennessee, and each was a Caucasian adult. V was pared by 4 bases and J by 11 bases, with 15 bases between. CDR1 and CDR2 from the germline V gene are SGDLS and YYNGEE. There are 12 residues in the CDR3.

Sequencing used PBMCs. This sequence originates from a woman in her thirties or forties in good health. Some clones in this sample may be carry-over from other donors' samples. V is TRBV9 and J is TRBJ2-5, with a tentative D call TRBD1 (6 bases). The CDR3 sequence is CASSPGAGEQYF. CDR3 bases: TGTGCCAGCAGCCCAGGGGCCGGTGAGCAGTACTTC.